This TCR beta chain was retrieved from a study of T cells in tuberculosis. TCRdb keeps only in-frame clones here, not all; method: immunoSEQ multiplex PCR. Of some 30,000 clones listed, 86% are singletons. Germline V gene data show CDR1 as LNHDA and CDR2 as SQIVND (reference sequence). This CDR3 comprises 15 residues. V dropped 1 base and J dropped 4; count of bases not matched to a gene: 3. The sample's time point: new active TB diagnosis, blood taken before or within 7 days of starting treatment. The V call is TRBV19, the J call TRBJ1-5, with 8 bases identical to TRBD1. The sample in question was PBMCs, obtained at tuberculosis diagnosis. The sequence was obtained from an adult with tuberculosis. The CDR3 DNA follows: TGTGCCAGTAGTATAGGGCAGGGGGCGAATCAGCCCCAGCATTTT. Translation: CASSIGQGANQPQHF.